Listed below are T cell receptor beta chains from one sample, sequenced in a study of cytomegalovirus exposure and HLA in healthy donors. The method was immunoSEQ multiplex PCR; TCRdb's version includes in-frame clones alone and lacks a portion of them. In the table there are some 170,000 clones, about two thirds of which are singletons. Sequencing used PBMCs. The receptor set was obtained from a human donor in good health. CDR3s include the opening cysteine and the closing phenylalanine or tryptophan. D genes are given only for firm matches. Clone size appears in some rows only: once, few, many, or a class for an expanded clone.

j_call	clone_size	v_call	d_call	cdr3_aa	cdr3_nt
TRBJ1-6	few	TRBV7-2	NA	CASSTRQISNSPLHF	TGTGCCAGCAGCACACGACAGATCTCGAATTCACCCCTCCACTTT
TRBJ1-1	once	TRBV5-4	TRBD1	CASSLGTGGVSTEAFF	TGTGCCAGCAGCTTGGGTACAGGGGGGGTGAGCACTGAAGCTTTCTTT
TRBJ1-4	NA	TRBV5-4	NA	CASSLVGGEEKLFF	TGTGCCAGCAGCTTGGTAGGGGGAGAAGAAAAACTGTTTTTT
TRBJ2-7	once	TRBV7-6	TRBD1	CASSIGQGAYEQYF	TGTGCCAGCAGCATAGGGCAGGGGGCCTACGAGCAGTACTTC
TRBJ1-6	few	TRBV7-6	NA	CASSFESYNSPLHF	TGTGCCAGCAGCTTCGAGAGCTATAATTCACCCCTCCACTTT
TRBJ2-7	NA	TRBV19	TRBD1	CATALDRGYEQYF	TGTGCCACCGCCCTGGACAGGGGTTACGAGCAGTACTTC
TRBJ1-1	NA	TRBV5-6	NA	CASSAPSGHLNTEAFF	TGTGCCAGCAGCGCGCCTTCGGGACACCTAAACACTGAAGCTTTCTTT
TRBJ2-1	NA	TRBV6-4	TRBD2	CASSRAGMYNEQFF	TGTGCCAGCAGTCGAGCGGGGATGTACAATGAGCAGTTCTTC
TRBJ1-2	NA	TRBV5-5	TRBD1	CASSPDRGNYGYTF	TGTGCCAGCAGCCCCGACAGGGGTAACTATGGCTACACCTTC
TRBJ2-1	NA	TRBV6-5	NA	CASSASSYNEQFF	TGTGCCAGCAGTGCCAGCTCCTACAATGAGCAGTTCTTC
TRBJ2-7	NA	TRBV7-9	TRBD1	CASSWDSDEQYF	TGTGCCAGCAGCTGGGACAGCGACGAGCAGTACTTC
TRBJ2-1	few	TRBV9	TRBD2	CASSPTSGLYNEQFF	TGTGCCAGCAGCCCAACTAGCGGGCTATACAATGAGCAGTTCTTC
TRBJ1-4	NA	TRBV11-2	TRBD1	CASSLRGRTNEKLFF	TGTGCCAGCAGCCTCAGGGGGCGGACTAATGAAAAACTGTTTTTT
TRBJ1-1	few	TRBV7-8	TRBD1	CASSLEGANTEAFF	TGTGCCAGCAGCTTAGAGGGGGCGAACACTGAAGCTTTCTTT
TRBJ2-1	once	TRBV7-6	TRBD1	CASSSDRGAYNEQFF	TGTGCCAGCAGCTCGGACAGGGGGGCCTACAATGAGCAGTTCTTC
TRBJ2-7	NA	TRBV27	NA	CASRYGVGTSYEQYF	TGTGCCAGCAGATACGGGGTCGGGACTTCCTACGAGCAGTACTTC
TRBJ1-4	few	TRBV19	TRBD1	CASSIRGTENEKLFF	TGTGCCAGTAGCATTCGCGGGACAGAGAATGAAAAACTGTTTTTT
TRBJ1-5	NA	TRBV10-3	TRBD1	CAIRGQNNQPQHF	TGTGCCATCAGGGGACAGAACAATCAGCCCCAGCATTTT
TRBJ2-2	NA	TRBV2	TRBD1	CASVLTGTGGPNTGELFF	TGTGCCAGCGTACTTACCGGGACAGGGGGCCCGAACACCGGGGAGCTGTTTTTT
TRBJ2-3	NA	TRBV7-3	TRBD2	CASSLSGRGGAQDTQYF	TGTGCCAGCAGCTTATCGGGCCGCGGGGGGGCCCAAGATACGCAGTATTTT
TRBJ2-7	NA	TRBV6-1	TRBD1	CASRPSGQNYEQYF	TGTGCCAGCAGACCCTCGGGACAGAACTACGAGCAGTACTTC
TRBJ2-4	many	TRBV6-1	NA	CASSENVEGAKNIQYF	TGTGCCAGCAGTGAAAATGTGGAGGGGGCCAAAAACATTCAGTACTTC
TRBJ2-2	few	TRBV5-1	TRBD1	CATRITGETGELFF	TGCGCCACTAGGATCACAGGGGAAACCGGGGAGCTGTTTTTT
TRBJ2-1	NA	TRBV13	TRBD2	CASSPGTSGGRYNEQFF	TGTGCCAGCAGCCCCGGGACTAGCGGGGGGCGTTACAATGAGCAGTTCTTC
TRBJ2-1	NA	TRBV6-5	NA	CASTLGFF	TGTGCCAGCACTCTCGGGTTCTTC
TRBJ1-1	NA	TRBV19	NA	CASSPQAMNTEAFF	TGTGCCAGTAGTCCTCAGGCTATGAACACTGAAGCTTTCTTT
TRBJ2-7	NA	TRBV5-1	NA	CASSPRQVTYEQYF	TGCGCCAGCAGCCCCAGACAGGTGACCTACGAGCAGTACTTC
TRBJ2-1	NA	TRBV2	NA	CASSVEGESYNEQFF	TGTGCCAGCAGTGTTGAGGGGGAATCTTACAATGAGCAGTTCTTC
TRBJ1-5	NA	TRBV20-1	NA	CSAGAGGDQHF	TGCAGTGCGGGGGCCGGTGGGGACCAGCATTTT
TRBJ1-5	NA	TRBV2	NA	CASSEDGGYNQPQHF	TGTGCCAGCAGTGAAGACGGCGGATACAATCAGCCCCAGCATTTT
TRBJ1-2	NA	TRBV19	TRBD1	CASSPLRPGQGDYGYTF	TGTGCCAGTAGCCCCCTGAGGCCGGGACAGGGAGACTATGGCTACACCTTC
TRBJ1-1	NA	TRBV5-4	NA	CASSAAFTRSMNTEAFF	TGTGCCAGCAGCGCCGCTTTTACCAGAAGTATGAACACTGAAGCTTTCTTT
TRBJ2-1	NA	TRBV29-1	NA	CSVEDQVGGGHEQFF	TGCAGCGTTGAAGATCAGGTTGGAGGGGGCCATGAGCAGTTCTTC
TRBJ2-1	NA	TRBV12-2	NA	CASRLVLAGFTDNEQFF	TGTGCAAGTCGCTTAGTACTAGCGGGGTTTACAGACAATGAGCAGTTCTTC
TRBJ2-7	NA	TRBV30	NA	CASHRVSLYEQYF	TGTGCCTCCCACAGGGTATCTCTCTACGAGCAGTACTTC
TRBJ2-5	NA	TRBV7-6	NA	CASSKELVETQYF	TGTGCCAGCAGCAAAGAACTTGTGGAGACCCAGTACTTC
TRBJ1-3	NA	TRBV9	TRBD1	CASSVGGQTGNTIYF	TGTGCCAGCAGCGTAGGGGGACAGACTGGAAACACCATATATTTT
TRBJ2-3	NA	TRBV29-1	TRBD2	CSVERANSGEEFTDTQYF	TGCAGCGTTGAAAGGGCCAACAGCGGGGAGGAATTCACAGATACGCAGTATTTT
TRBJ1-6	NA	TRBV6-5	NA	CASSSTGYNSPLHF	TGTGCCAGCAGTTCCACAGGTTATAATTCACCCCTCCACTTT
TRBJ1-1	few	TRBV7-3	NA	CASSFRRRSEAFF	TGTGCCAGCAGCTTTCGGAGGCGCTCTGAAGCTTTCTTT
TRBJ2-2	NA	TRBV4-2	NA	CASSPRRGDNTGELFF	TGTGCCAGCAGCCCCCGTCGCGGGGACAACACCGGGGAGCTGTTTTTT
TRBJ2-2	NA	TRBV5-1	TRBD2	CASRGLAGGYTGELFF	TGCGCCAGCAGGGGACTAGCGGGGGGCTACACCGGGGAGCTGTTTTTT
TRBJ2-1	NA	TRBV6-1	TRBD1	CASIRTGRSYNEQFF	TGTGCCAGCATCAGGACAGGACGCTCCTACAATGAGCAGTTCTTC
TRBJ2-1	NA	TRBV7-9	TRBD1	CASSLIPGQLNNEQFF	TGTGCCAGCAGCTTAATTCCGGGACAGCTTAACAATGAGCAGTTCTTC
TRBJ2-3	NA	TRBV7-9	TRBD1	CASSRPGTGGTDTQYF	TGTGCCAGCAGCCGTCCGGGGACAGGAGGCACAGATACGCAGTATTTT
TRBJ2-1	few	TRBV27	TRBD1	CASSLSGQAYNEQFF	TGTGCCAGCAGTTTATCCGGACAGGCGTACAATGAGCAGTTCTTC
TRBJ2-7	NA	TRBV12-5	NA	CASGLVYIGGSYEQYF	TGTGCTAGTGGTTTGGTATATATCGGGGGCTCCTACGAGCAGTACTTC
TRBJ1-6	once	TRBV4-3	TRBD1	CASSHQQGDNSPPHF	TGCGCCAGCAGCCATCAACAGGGGGATAATTCACCCCCCCACTTT
TRBJ2-5	NA	TRBV6-5	TRBD1	CASSSRDRVRTQYF	TGTGCCAGCAGTTCCCGGGACAGAGTAAGGACCCAGTACTTC
TRBJ2-1	NA	TRBV19	NA	CASSSRPGNEQFF	TGTGCCAGTAGTTCCCGACCGGGCAATGAGCAGTTCTTC
TRBJ1-2	NA	TRBV4-1	NA	CASSQDEGAVRSGYTF	TGCGCCAGCAGCCAAGATGAAGGGGCAGTCAGGTCTGGCTACACCTTC
TRBJ1-2	NA	TRBV7-2	TRBD1	CASSLRQGASDYGYTF	TGTGCCAGCAGCCTACGACAGGGGGCCTCTGACTATGGCTACACCTTC